Described below is a single T cell receptor (beta chain) sequence and its context. Clones were sequenced by immunoSEQ multiplex PCR, and TCRdb holds only the in-frame ones, with some missing. The sample shows approximately 2.4 million clones, approximately 94% of them seen only once. V lost 0 bases to trimming and J lost 3 bases, with 12 bases between them. The length of the CDR3 is 15 residues. The germline V gene encodes CDR1 SQVTM and CDR2 ANQGSEA. The data stem from a study of shared clonotypes between healthy human individuals. Sequencing was performed on naive CD4+ T cells sorted from blood. The sample's subset: CD45RA+ positively selected. V usage is TRBV29-1 and J usage is TRBJ2-4; weak D call: TRBD2 (5 bases). The receptor was isolated from a young man in good health. The CDR3 reads CSVEEPPGGKNIQYF. The CDR3 nucleotides read TGCAGCGTTGAAGAGCCTCCTGGAGGCAAAAACATTCAGTACTTC.